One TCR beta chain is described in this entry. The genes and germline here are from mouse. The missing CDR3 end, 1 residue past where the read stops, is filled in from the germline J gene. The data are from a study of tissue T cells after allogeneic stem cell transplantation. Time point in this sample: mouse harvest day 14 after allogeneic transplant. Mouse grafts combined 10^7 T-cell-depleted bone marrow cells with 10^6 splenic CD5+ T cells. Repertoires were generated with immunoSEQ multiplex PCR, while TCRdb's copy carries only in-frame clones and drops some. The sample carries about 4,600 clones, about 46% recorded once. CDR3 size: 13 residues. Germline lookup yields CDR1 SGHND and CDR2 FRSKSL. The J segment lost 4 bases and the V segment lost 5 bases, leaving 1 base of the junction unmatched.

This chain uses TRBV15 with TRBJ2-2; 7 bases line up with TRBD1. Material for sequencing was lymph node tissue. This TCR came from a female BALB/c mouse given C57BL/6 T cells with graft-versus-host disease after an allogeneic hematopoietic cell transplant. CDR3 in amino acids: CASSDRVTGQLYF. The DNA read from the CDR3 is TGTGCCAGCAGTGACAGGGTCACCGGGCAGCTCTAC.